This entry features one T cell receptor beta chain sequence. Its antigen is as yet unknown. This entry comes from a study of identical twins. Germline CDR1 and CDR2: DFQATT and SNEGSKA (reference sequence). The junction had 8 bases not matched to a gene; V was cut back by 3 bases and J by 2 bases. CDR3 length equals 15 residues. Findings and limits, study-wide: Out-of-frame alpha sequences shared by twins were enriched for low generation probability.

Using its own MiXCR run on the 5' RACE reads, TCRdb lists one record per CDR3 protein. The sample yields 450,000 to 650,000 distinct CDR3 sequences, 12% to 15% seen once. These same records also appear under a second study, on yellow fever vaccine responses in identical twins.

The gene calls are TRBV20-1 and TRBJ2-7; 9 nucleotides align to TRBD1. The sequenced sample was CD4+ T cells sorted from blood. The receptor's source is a woman under 30 in good health. In DNA form, the CDR3 reads TGCAGTGCTAGCCCAGCGCGGACAGGGGCCTACGAGCAGTACTTC. Translating it yields CSASPARTGAYEQYF.